The 9 T cell receptor beta chains below all came from one sample that was sequenced in a study of cytomegalovirus exposure and HLA in healthy donors listed by TCRdb under 2017. Libraries were built with the immunoSEQ multiplex PCR assay. For the multiplex PCR, a mixture combining 60 forward primers for TCR Vbeta segments and 13 reverse primers for TCR Jbeta segments was used. This immuneACCESS table, as held by TCRdb, lists in-frame sequences with V and J called but not all clones. Of the missing ones, under half trace to an unresolved V gene in checked studies; the others have no known cause. The sample table records 150,000 to 250,000 clones; 75% to 85% of these occur just once. About 2% of the sample comes from the top ten. Sequenced material: PBMCs. These receptors came from a woman aged 45 to 65 in good health and CMV-seronegative.

This chain joins TRBV18 and TRBJ2-2; 11 positions agree with TRBD2. This CDR3 is built from 19 residues. V trimming: 6 bases; J trimming: 4 bases; junction bases outside the gene matches: 16. Germline V gene lookup returns CDR1 KGHSH and CDR2 LQKENI. DNA for the CDR3: TGTGCCAGCTCGTCACTGAGTCTTAGCGGGAGGGCCGGCACCGGGGAGCTGTTTTTT. Amino acids: CASSSLSLSGRAGTGELFF.

The chain joins TRBV20-1 to TRBJ2-7, with D maybe TRBD1 (5 bases). V was cut by 5 bases and J by 8 bases, with 13 bases left in between. The CDR3 totals 11 residues. Per germline, CDR1 DFQATT and CDR2 SNEGSKA (reference sequence). Written as DNA, the CDR3 is TGCAGTGCTGACGTACAGGTAAAGCAGTACTTC. As protein: CSADVQVKQYF.

The J gene is TRBJ2-5, the V gene TRBV6-1; 11 bases are shared with TRBD2. Germline CDR1 reads MNHNS; CDR2 reads SASEGT. This CDR3 contains 13 residues. V lost 11 bases to trimming and J lost 2 bases; unmatched junction nucleotides: 4. CDR3 residues: CAGGLAEQETQYF. In nucleotides, the CDR3 is TGTGCCGGGGGACTAGCGGAGCAAGAGACCCAGTACTTC.

This chain connects TRBV6-1 to TRBJ2-7, with a weak D call TRBD1 (5 bases). This CDR3 comprises 16 residues. Trimming removed 4 bases from V and 6 bases from J, with 22 bases in between. Germline V CDR1 and CDR2: MNHNS, SASEGT. Written as DNA, the CDR3 is TGTGCCAGCAGTGCGAGTTTCATAACAGGTATCTCCGAGCAGTACTTC. Translating it yields CASSASFITGISEQYF.

V usage is TRBV6-6 and J usage is TRBJ1-5; 10 bases are shared with TRBD1. CDR3 length equals 13 residues. Germline trimming cut 6 bases from V and 7 bases from J; bases unmatched to any gene: 3. In germline, CDR1 is MNHNY, CDR2 SVGAGI (reference sequence). CDR3 in amino acids: CASSRGQGQPQHF. DNA of the CDR3: TGTGCCAGCAGCCGGGGACAGGGGCAGCCCCAGCATTTT.

The chain has TRBV7-2 and TRBJ2-1, with a weak D call TRBD2 (5 bases). This CDR3 is built from 16 residues. The germline CDR1 and CDR2 sequences are SGHTA and FQGNSA. V was clipped by 1 base and J by 0 bases, with 10 bases between them. The CDR3: CASSLDLGSSYNEQFF. CDR3 nucleotides: TGTGCCAGCAGCTTAGATCTAGGGAGCTCCTACAATGAGCAGTTCTTC.

This chain links TRBV28 with TRBJ2-7, with TRBD2 as a possible D gene (5 bases). The CDR3 totals 14 residues. Between the trimmed V and J ends, which lost 2 bases and 2 bases, there was a span of 10 bases. CDR1 and CDR2 from the germline V gene are MDHEN and SYDVKM. The CDR3 reads CASSLRAAAYEQYF. CDR3 nucleotide sequence: TGTGCCAGCAGTTTACGAGCGGCCGCCTACGAGCAGTACTTC. Drawing the rest from reference TRBV28 and TRBJ2-7, the complete variable domain is DVKVTQSSRYLVKRTGEKVFLECVQDMDHENMFWYRQDPGLGLRLIYFSYDVKMKEKGDIPEGYSVSREKKERFSLILESASTNQTSMYLCASSLRAAAYEQYFGPGTRLTVT.

The genes are TRBV7-2 and TRBJ1-1, with 8 bases that match TRBD1. Germline assignment: CDR1 SGHTA and CDR2 FQGNSA. This CDR3 is built from 16 residues. Trimming took 3 bases from V and 1 from J; bases not matched to a gene: 7. The CDR3 sequence: CASSFAGGRRNTEAFF. CDR3 in DNA: TGTGCCAGCAGCTTTGCAGGGGGCCGAAGGAACACTGAAGCTTTCTTT.

The rearrangement uses TRBV5-1 and TRBJ2-3, with 8 bases aligning to TRBD2. The germline V gene encodes CDR1 SGHRS and CDR2 YFSETQ. The V and J ends lost 5 bases and 0 bases, in that order; junction bases with no gene match: 8. The length of the CDR3 is 16 residues. CDR3 sequence (DNA): TGCGCCAGCAGTCCTAAGCCTAGCGGGAGCACAGATACGCAGTATTTT. Translating it yields CASSPKPSGSTDTQYF.